The rows below give T cell receptor beta chains drawn from one sample of a study of blood T cell repertoires in COVID-19. The protocol was immunoSEQ multiplex PCR, while the TCRdb copy is restricted to in-frame clones and leaves out a portion. This table has roughly 150,000 clones, approximately 91% appearing once. Sample: peripheral blood. Receptors originate from a young man with COVID-19, enrolled during active disease. The CDR3 runs from the conserved cysteine through the conserved F or W. A D gene is named only where the DNA matches it firmly. Only part of the rows carry a size: once, few, many, or a class if the clone is expanded.

clone size: .
V gene: TRBV10-3
D gene: TRBD1
J gene: TRBJ1-5
CDR3 DNA: TGTGCCATCAGTGAGCCGCGGACAGGCGGCAATCAGCCCCAGCATTTT
CDR3 protein: CAISEPRTGGNQPQHF

clone size: .
V gene: TRBV19
D gene: .
J gene: TRBJ2-1
CDR3 DNA: TGTGCCAGTAGTATCAAGGGGGGGAACCTTAATGAGCAGTTCTTC
CDR3 protein: CASSIKGGNLNEQFF

clone size: .
V gene: TRBV24-1
D gene: TRBD1
J gene: TRBJ2-7
CDR3 DNA: TGTGCCACCAGTGCCGGGACAGTGAGCTCCTACGAGCAGTACTTC
CDR3 protein: CATSAGTVSSYEQYF

clone size: .
V gene: TRBV7-9
D gene: .
J gene: TRBJ1-1
CDR3 DNA: TGTGCCAGCAGCTTAAGGGGTGGACGGAGGAACACTGAAGCTTTCTTT
CDR3 protein: CASSLRGGRRNTEAFF

clone size: .
V gene: TRBV2
D gene: TRBD1
J gene: TRBJ2-6
CDR3 DNA: TGTGCCAGCAGTAATACAGGGGGTAGCTCTGGGGCCAACGTCCTGACTTTC
CDR3 protein: CASSNTGGSSGANVLTF

clone size: .
V gene: TRBV2
D gene: .
J gene: TRBJ2-1
CDR3 DNA: TGTGCCAGCGGAAAGGAGTACAATGAGCAGTTCTTC
CDR3 protein: CASGKEYNEQFF

clone size: few
V gene: TRBV5-6
D gene: TRBD1
J gene: TRBJ1-1
CDR3 DNA: TGTGCCAGCAGCACAAGGACAGGGCTTCAAAACGGCGAGGGTGAAGCTTTCTTT
CDR3 protein: CASSTRTGLQNGEGEAFF

clone size: .
V gene: TRBV7-9
D gene: .
J gene: TRBJ2-1
CDR3 DNA: TGTGCCAGCAGCCCCTTCTGGGGGGATAGCTCCTACAATGAGCAGTTCTTC
CDR3 protein: CASSPFWGDSSYNEQFF

clone size: once
V gene: TRBV20-1
D gene: TRBD1
J gene: TRBJ1-4
CDR3 DNA: TGCAGTGCTAGTACGGACAGGTCCGGGGGTGAAAAACTGCTTTTT
CDR3 protein: CSASTDRSGGEKLLF

clone size: .
V gene: TRBV4-2
D gene: .
J gene: TRBJ1-2
CDR3 DNA: TGTGCCAGCAGCGCCCGGGGGAAGCACCTATCTCTTGATGGCTACACCTTC
CDR3 protein: CASSARGKHLSLDGYTF

clone size: .
V gene: TRBV5-4
D gene: .
J gene: TRBJ2-1
CDR3 DNA: TGTGCCTACTCACGGGGTGTCGATGAGCAGTTCTTC
CDR3 protein: CAYSRGVDEQFF

clone size: .
V gene: TRBV24-1
D gene: .
J gene: TRBJ1-6
CDR3 DNA: TGTGCCACCAGTGATTTCCACAGGGCATTTGCCAATTCACCCCTCCACTTT
CDR3 protein: CATSDFHRAFANSPLHF

clone size: .
V gene: TRBV4-1
D gene: TRBD1
J gene: TRBJ1-4
CDR3 DNA: TGCGCCAGCAGCCAGGCTCGGACAGGGAATAATGAAAAACTGTTTTTT
CDR3 protein: CASSQARTGNNEKLFF

clone size: .
V gene: TRBV9
D gene: TRBD2
J gene: TRBJ2-3
CDR3 DNA: TGTGCCAGCAGCGTAGGTGGCGGGAGGGCCGCAGATACGCAGTATTTT
CDR3 protein: CASSVGGGRAADTQYF

clone size: .
V gene: TRBV9
D gene: .
J gene: TRBJ1-5
CDR3 DNA: TGTGCCAGCAGCGTTTGGGGGGGGAATCAGCCCCAGCATTTT
CDR3 protein: CASSVWGGNQPQHF

clone size: .
V gene: TRBV27
D gene: .
J gene: TRBJ2-1
CDR3 DNA: TGTGCCAGCAGTCCCCACTCGCATGAGCAGTTCTTC
CDR3 protein: CASSPHSHEQFF

clone size: .
V gene: TRBV6-5
D gene: .
J gene: TRBJ1-1
CDR3 DNA: TGTGCCAGCAGTTACTCACAGCTGAACACTGAAGCTTTCTTT
CDR3 protein: CASSYSQLNTEAFF

clone size: .
V gene: TRBV2
D gene: TRBD1
J gene: TRBJ1-5
CDR3 DNA: TGTGCCAGCAGTGATAGTTTAGAAACAGGGGGTCAGCCCCAGCATTTT
CDR3 protein: CASSDSLETGGQPQHF

clone size: .
V gene: TRBV5-8
D gene: .
J gene: TRBJ1-4
CDR3 DNA: TGTGCCAGCAGCGGCGGGGGAGCTAATGAAAAACTGTTTTTT
CDR3 protein: CASSGGGANEKLFF

clone size: .
V gene: TRBV2
D gene: .
J gene: TRBJ2-5
CDR3 DNA: TGTGCCAGCATAAGCTTCTTCCTGACGACTTGGTACCAAGAGACCCAGTACTTC
CDR3 protein: CASISFFLTTWYQETQYF

clone size: few
V gene: TRBV19
D gene: .
J gene: TRBJ2-7
CDR3 DNA: TGTGCCAGTAGTCCTCAGACAGGCTCCTACGAGCAGTACTTC
CDR3 protein: CASSPQTGSYEQYF

clone size: .
V gene: TRBV4-1
D gene: .
J gene: TRBJ2-1
CDR3 DNA: TGCGCCAGCAGCCTTCTTGGCATCTCCTACAATGAGCAGTTCTTC
CDR3 protein: CASSLLGISYNEQFF

clone size: .
V gene: TRBV30
D gene: TRBD2
J gene: TRBJ2-1
CDR3 DNA: TGTGCCCGAACGGGACTAGCGGAAAATGAGCAGTTCTTC
CDR3 protein: CARTGLAENEQFF